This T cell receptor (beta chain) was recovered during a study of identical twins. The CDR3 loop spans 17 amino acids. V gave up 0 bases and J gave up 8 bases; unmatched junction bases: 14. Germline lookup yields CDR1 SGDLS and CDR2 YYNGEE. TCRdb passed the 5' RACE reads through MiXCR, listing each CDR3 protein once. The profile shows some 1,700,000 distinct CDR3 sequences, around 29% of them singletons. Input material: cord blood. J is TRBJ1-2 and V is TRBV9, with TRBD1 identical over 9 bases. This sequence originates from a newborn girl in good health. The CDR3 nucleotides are TGTGCCAGCAGCGTAGTCCAGCCCCTACAGGGGGCGTCGGGCTACACCTTC. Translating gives CASSVVQPLQGASGYTF.